A single sample is the source of the 23 T cell receptor beta chains below, sequenced in a study of blood T cell repertoires in COVID-19. The assay was immunoSEQ multiplex PCR, and TCRdb's table has in-frame clones only and misses some. The table includes about 100,000 clones, around nine tenths detected once. Sequencing was done on a sample of peripheral blood. All receptors derive from a human donor in a cohort sampled during active COVID-19.

The V and J genes are TRBV28 and TRBJ1-2; weak D call: TRBD1 (6 bases). Germline-derived CDR1 and CDR2 are MDHEN and SYDVKM. This CDR3 comprises 15 residues. The V and J ends lost 7 bases and 0 bases respectively, with 15 bases between them. The CDR3 sequence: CASIRGVGANYGYTF. For the CDR3, the DNA is TGTGCCAGCATCAGGGGTGTAGGGGCTAACTATGGCTACACCTTC.

V gene TRBV7-2 combines with J gene TRBJ1-2, with no clear D. Trimming cost V 1 base and J 4 bases, with 10 bases left between them. Germline CDR1 reads SGHTA; CDR2 reads FQGNSA. The CDR3 runs 14 residues. The CDR3 region is CASSLDSQPYGYTF. CDR3 bases: TGTGCCAGCAGCTTAGACAGCCAACCCTATGGCTACACCTTC. Supplemented by reference TRBV7-2 and TRBJ1-2, the full variable domain reads GAGVSQSPSNKVTEKGKDVELRCDPISGHTALYWYRQSLGQGLEFLIYFQGNSAPDKSGLPSDRFSAERTGGSVSTLTIQRTQQEDSAVYLCASSLDSQPYGYTFGSGTRLTVV.

CDR3 residues: CASSISLAGRDGQFF. Written as DNA, the CDR3 is TGTGCCAGTAGTATATCACTGGCAGGGCGAGATGGGCAGTTCTTC. V and J are TRBV19 and TRBJ2-1, with D maybe TRBD1 (5 bases). Per the germline V gene, CDR1 is LNHDA and CDR2 is SQIVND (reference sequence). V was shortened by 2 bases and J by 12 bases, with 20 bases between the two germline ends. This CDR3 comprises 15 residues.

The chain has TRBV21-1 and TRBJ2-1; TRBD2 is taken as the D call from the table, unchecked against the DNA. TRBV21-1 is classified as a pseudogene. This CDR3 has 15 amino acids. CDR3 in amino acids: CASSNPSGNYNEQFF. The CDR3 region has the DNA TGTGCCAGCAGCAACCCTAGCGGGAACTACAATGAGCAGTTCTTC.

The rearrangement joins TRBV4-1 to TRBJ2-7; D is possibly TRBD2 (5 bases). Trimming shortened V by 5 bases and J by 2 bases, and 13 bases separated the two germline ends. The CDR3 sequence is 14 residues long. Germline lookup yields CDR1 MGHRA and CDR2 YSYEKL. The CDR3 DNA follows: TGCGCCAGCAGCACCCGCGGGTACCCCTACGAGCAGTACTTC. This encodes CASSTRGYPYEQYF.

The gene calls are TRBV29-1 and TRBJ1-2, with D possibly being TRBD1 (5 bases). CDR3 length equals 13 residues. V shed 4 bases and J shed 5 bases, with 14 bases lying between them. Germline lookup yields CDR1 SQVTM and CDR2 ANQGSEA. This CDR3 reads CSVGGGVLYGYTF. CDR3 sequence (DNA): TGCAGCGTTGGAGGAGGGGTACTTTATGGCTACACCTTC.

This clone was recorded once. The rearrangement links TRBV6-5 to TRBJ1-6; D might be TRBD1 (5 bases). Germline CDR1 and CDR2: MNHEY and SVGAGI. CDR3 length: 13 residues. Deletions cut 10 bases from V and 10 bases from J, with 17 bases between. CDR3: CAIREVVGSPLHF. Written as DNA, the CDR3 is TGTGCCATCAGGGAGGTCGTAGGGTCACCCCTCCACTTT.

The V and J genes are TRBV5-1 and TRBJ1-4; D possibly corresponds to TRBD1 (5 bases). CDR3 size: 16 residues. Trimming cost V 0 bases and J 1 base, with 10 bases left between them. Germline-derived CDR1 and CDR2 are SGHRS and YFSETQ. The CDR3 sequence: CASSLGGSVTNEKLFF. The DNA for the CDR3 is TGCGCCAGCAGCTTGGGGGGCTCGGTAACTAATGAAAAACTGTTTTTT.

This chain links TRBV6-5 with TRBJ2-7; 8 bases line up with TRBD2. From germline, CDR1 is MNHEY and CDR2 SVGAGI. The CDR3 totals 13 residues. J gave up 4 bases and V 8 bases, and 7 bases lay outside the gene matches. Written as DNA, the CDR3 is TGTGCCAGCGGGCGGGGGGAATCTTACGAGCAGTACTTC. Translated: CASGRGESYEQYF.

V is TRBV6-2 or TRBV6-3 and J is TRBJ2-1, with D perhaps TRBD2 (5 bases). Germline CDR1 reads MNHEY; CDR2 reads SVGEGT. The CDR3 covers 13 residues. With 0 bases removed from V and 8 bases from J, the gap between germline ends came to 8 bases. The CDR3 reads CASSYSYGDEQFF. CDR3 DNA sequence: TGTGCCAGCAGTTACTCGTACGGGGATGAGCAGTTCTTC.

J is TRBJ1-1 and V is TRBV7-2, with D maybe TRBD1 (5 bases). CDR1 and CDR2 (germline): SGHTA, FQGNSA. V lost 0 bases and J 6 bases, leaving 11 bases between the germline ends. The CDR3 runs to 14 residues. CDR3 residues: CASSLAMRGPEAFF. DNA of the CDR3: TGTGCCAGCAGCTTAGCGATGCGGGGCCCTGAAGCTTTCTTT.

The chain employs TRBV11-2 and TRBJ1-1, with D tentatively TRBD1 (6 bases). The germline V gene has CDR1 SGHAT and CDR2 FQNNGV. V was pared by 1 base and J by 8 bases, with 26 bases between. The CDR3 is 18 amino acids. The CDR3 DNA sequence: TGTGCCAGCAGCTTAGGCGATTCGTGGGCCAGGGGTAAAAAAGAAGCTTTCTTT. Amino acids: CASSLGDSWARGKKEAFF. The whole variable domain, filled in from reference TRBV11-2 and TRBJ1-1, reads EAGVAQSPRYKIIEKRQSVAFWCNPISGHATLYWYQQILGQGPKLLIQFQNNGVVDDSQLPKDRFSAERLKGVDSTLKIQPAKLEDSAVYLCASSLGDSWARGKKEAFFGQGTRLTVV.

The chain joins TRBV7-9 to TRBJ2-5; 10 bases map to TRBD2. The V gene end was trimmed by 3 bases and the J gene end by 5 bases; junction bases not matched to a gene: 9. From germline, CDR1 is SEHNR and CDR2 FQNEAQ (reference sequence). The CDR3 covers 16 residues. The CDR3 here is CASSLVLAGVSETQYF. The CDR3 coding sequence is TGTGCCAGCAGCTTGGTTCTAGCGGGAGTCAGTGAGACCCAGTACTTC.

This chain joins TRBV4-1 and TRBJ2-7; 7 bases agree with TRBD1. The germline V gene encodes CDR1 MGHRA and CDR2 YSYEKL. The CDR3 has 14 amino acids. Trimming cost V 2 bases and J 4 bases; bases outside gene matches: 5. The CDR3 nucleotides read TGCGCCAGCAGCCAACCGGACAGGTCTTACGAGCAGTACTTC. It is translated as CASSQPDRSYEQYF.

The rearrangement links TRBV5-1 to TRBJ1-1, with a possible D match to TRBD1 (6 bases). The V gene's germline CDR1 is SGHRS and CDR2 YFSETQ. V was cut by 6 bases and J by 6 bases, with 15 bases left in between. The CDR3 loop spans 13 amino acids. Here the CDR3 reads CASNVGQSSEAFF. As DNA, the CDR3 is TGCGCCAGCAACGTCGGACAGTCGTCTGAAGCTTTCTTT.

This chain connects TRBV10-3 to TRBJ1-5; D not certain. Germline-derived CDR1 and CDR2 are ENHRY and SYGVKD. The CDR3 sequence is 14 residues long. Trimming left V 10 bases short and J 3 bases short, with 16 bases between. This CDR3 reads CATQGGLNNQPQHF. CDR3 in DNA: TGTGCCACGCAAGGCGGGCTTAACAATCAGCCCCAGCATTTT.

The V and J genes are TRBV5-1 and TRBJ2-3, with TRBD1 matching over 9 bases. V gave up 7 bases and J gave up 2 bases; unmatched junction bases: 8. Germline-derived CDR1 and CDR2 are SGHRS and YFSETQ. The CDR3 covers 15 residues. The CDR3 loop reads CASCPRDRVTDTQYF. The CDR3 DNA reads TGCGCCAGCTGCCCCCGGGACAGGGTCACAGATACGCAGTATTTT.

The rearrangement joins TRBV27 to TRBJ2-2; D is possibly TRBD1 (5 bases). The germline V and J ends were trimmed by 6 bases and 6 bases, with 8 bases remaining between them. The germline gives CDR1 MNHEY, CDR2 SMNVEV (reference sequence). The CDR3 spans 12 residues. CDR3 DNA: TGTGCCAGCAGCTGGGGCCCCGGGGAGCTGTTTTTT. The encoded protein is CASSWGPGELFF.

The V call is TRBV24-1, the J call TRBJ2-1; tentatively, D is TRBD2 (6 bases). This CDR3 is 17 amino acids long. The ends were cut back, 5 bases at V and 4 bases at J, with 20 bases in the middle. Germline V gives CDR1 KGHDR, CDR2 SFDVKD. In DNA form, the CDR3 reads TGTGCCACCAGTGCTCCTCCCGGGGGTCGACAATACAATGAGCAGTTCTTC. The encoded protein is CATSAPPGGRQYNEQFF.

The rearrangement uses TRBV7-8 and TRBJ2-3; 11 nucleotides agree with TRBD2. The ends lost 4 bases at V and 9 bases at J; junction bases unmatched: 12. The CDR3 sequence is 16 residues long. The germline V gene has CDR1 SGHVS and CDR2 FQNEAQ. The CDR3 nucleotides are TGTGCCAGCAGCTCCAGTACTAGCGGGAGTGAGGCGACGCAGTATTTT. Protein product: CASSSSTSGSEATQYF. The variable domain in full, completed from reference TRBV7-8 and TRBJ2-3, reads GAGVSQSPRYKVAKRGQDVALRCDPISGHVSLFWYQQALGQGPEFLTYFQNEAQLDKSGLPSDRFFAERPEGSVSTLKIQRTQQEDSAVYLCASSSSTSGSEATQYFGPGTRLTVL.

The chain carries TRBV5-1 and TRBJ2-1; 8 bases fit TRBD1. Losses at the gene ends were 4 bases for V and 8 bases for J; bases not matched to a gene: 11. The CDR3 runs 15 residues. Germline assignment: CDR1 SGHRS and CDR2 YFSETQ. The CDR3 loop is CASSAGTGFLHEQFF. The CDR3 region has the DNA TGCGCCAGCAGCGCCGGGACAGGTTTCTTGCATGAGCAGTTCTTC.

The V call is TRBV5-1, the J call TRBJ1-1, with 11 bases matching TRBD1. Trimming removed 3 bases from V and 4 bases from J; junction bases left unmatched: 5. Per germline, CDR1 SGHRS and CDR2 YFSETQ. CDR3 size: 15 residues. In nucleotides, the CDR3 is TGCGCCAGCAGCTGGACAGGGGGCTCGGTCACTGAAGCTTTCTTT. Its protein is CASSWTGGSVTEAFF.

A few counts support this clone. The V call is TRBV10-3, the J call TRBJ1-5; 10 bases agree with TRBD1. Unmatched junction bases numbered 5, after V lost 6 bases and J lost 3 bases. This CDR3 spans 15 amino acids. Germline lookup yields CDR1 ENHRY and CDR2 SYGVKD. CDR3 region: CAISRTGGTNQPQHF. CDR3 DNA sequence: TGTGCCATCAGCCGGACAGGGGGAACCAATCAGCCCCAGCATTTT.